The 16 T cell receptor beta chains listed next were all sequenced from one sample in a study of T-cell reconstitution after alpha-beta-depleted transplantation in children. The authors prepared the TCRbeta library with unique molecular identifiers. In TCRdb, the PCR reads were re-called with MiXCR into one record per CDR3 protein. The repertoire holds some 72,000 distinct CDR3 sequences, 7% to 8% seen once, with about 2.3% in the top ten. Sequences were derived from PBMCs from the stem cell graft donor, sampled from the stem cell graft. The receptors were gathered from a human donor who donated a stem cell graft to a child with acute lymphoblastic leukemia.

This clonotype has just a few counts. The chain recombines TRBV5-8 with TRBJ2-3; 7 bases are shared with TRBD1. Losses at the gene ends were 0 bases for V and 5 bases for J; bases not matched to a gene: 3. The CDR3 covers 14 residues. The V gene's germline CDR1 is SGHTS and CDR2 YDEGEE. The CDR3 nucleotides are TGTGCCAGCAGCTTGGGACAGGGCGAAGATACGCAGTATTTT. This encodes CASSLGQGEDTQYF.

This clonotype showed up many times. V gene TRBV27 combines with J gene TRBJ2-7, with 8 bases matching TRBD1. The CDR3 is made up of 17 amino acids. Germline CDR1 reads MNHEY; CDR2 reads SMNVEV (reference sequence). Trimming removed 2 bases from V and 2 bases from J; junction bases left unmatched: 11. DNA for the CDR3: TGTGCCAGCAGTTTAAGCACAGGGGGTGGCAGGGCCTACGAGCAGTACTTC. Protein sequence: CASSLSTGGGRAYEQYF.

This clonotype occurred many times. The chain uses TRBV6-5 and TRBJ1-1, with 9 bases matching TRBD1. V shed 5 bases and J 6 bases; nucleotides not matched to a gene: 4. CDR3 length: 13 amino acids. Per the germline V gene, CDR1 is MNHEY and CDR2 is SVGAGI. The CDR3 reads CASSPDRGAEAFF. The CDR3 DNA reads TGTGCCAGCAGTCCTGACAGGGGGGCTGAAGCTTTCTTT.

This clonotype was counted many times. This chain links TRBV5-1 with TRBJ2-7; the match to TRBD2 covers 11 bases. V dropped 4 bases and J dropped 2; count of bases not matched to a gene: 5. The CDR3 has 15 amino acids. Germline loops: CDR1 SGHRS, CDR2 YFSETQ. Here the CDR3 DNA reads TGCGCCAGCAGCCGCGTAGCGGGAGGGACCTACGAGCAGTACTTC. Its protein product is CASSRVAGGTYEQYF. Together with reference TRBV5-1 and TRBJ2-7, the CDR3 gives the full variable domain: KAGVTQTPRYLIKTRGQQVTLSCSPISGHRSVSWYQQTPGQGLQFLFEYFSETQRNKGNFPGRFSGRQFSNSRSEMNVSTLELGDSALYLCASSRVAGGTYEQYFGPGTRLTVT.

The chain uses TRBV7-9 and TRBJ1-5, with TRBD1 as a possible D gene (6 bases). This CDR3 comprises 15 residues. Between the trimmed V and J ends, which lost 5 bases and 5 bases, there was a span of 16 bases. CDR1 is SEHNR, CDR2 FQNEAQ, per germline (reference sequence). In DNA form, the CDR3 reads TGTGCCAGCAGCCCGCCCCGGGACATTTATCAGCCCCAGCATTTT. It translates to CASSPPRDIYQPQHF.

Many counts were recorded for this clonotype. The chain couples TRBV6-6 to TRBJ1-1; no firm D call. The CDR3 has 13 residues. Germline V gene lookup returns CDR1 MNHNY and CDR2 SVGAGI (reference sequence). V lost 5 bases to trimming and J lost 2 bases, with 9 bases between them. The CDR3 DNA reads TGTGCCAGCAGTCGGCGGGAAAACACTGAAGCTTTCTTT. This translates into CASSRRENTEAFF.

The genes are TRBV7-6 and TRBJ2-5, with 7 bases aligning to TRBD2. The CDR3 is made up of 14 amino acids. Germline CDR1 SGHVS, CDR2 FNYEAQ. The V and J ends lost 5 bases and 5 bases, in that order; junction bases with no gene match: 8. The CDR3 protein is CASSPRAGSETQYF. DNA for the CDR3: TGTGCCAGCAGCCCCAGAGCGGGGAGTGAGACCCAGTACTTC.

The sample holds many counts of this clonotype. The chain links TRBV4-3 to TRBJ2-7, with TRBD2 identical over 11 bases. Germline CDR1 is LGHNA and CDR2 is YSLEER. V lost 5 bases and J lost 7; bases outside the gene matches: 10. The length of the CDR3 is 15 residues. The CDR3 DNA reads as TGCGCCAGCAGCAATCTAGCGGGGGGCCCGTTAGAGCAGTACTTC. It is translated as CASSNLAGGPLEQYF.

The V call is TRBV19, the J call TRBJ2-1, with D maybe TRBD2 (7 bases). Germline CDR1 is LNHDA and CDR2 is SQIVND (reference sequence). The CDR3 sequence is 15 residues long. V dropped 7 bases and J dropped 7 bases, with 20 bases sitting between them. CDR3 in amino acids: CASTTQGGRGNEQFF. As DNA, the CDR3 is TGTGCCAGTACCACACAGGGCGGGAGAGGTAATGAGCAGTTCTTC.

This clonotype was seen only a few times. The J gene is TRBJ2-3, the V gene TRBV7-3, with 9 positions matching TRBD1. This CDR3 spans 15 amino acids. V was pared by 4 bases and J by 1 base, with 3 bases of the junction left unmatched. From germline, CDR1 is SGHTA and CDR2 FQGTGA. The CDR3 sequence: CASSSRQGGTDTQYF. The CDR3 DNA is TGTGCCAGCAGCTCCCGACAGGGGGGCACAGATACGCAGTATTTT.

This clonotype showed up many times. The chain carries TRBV5-1 and TRBJ2-2; D perhaps matches TRBD1 (6 bases). Per the germline V gene, CDR1 is SGHRS and CDR2 is YFSETQ. The CDR3 covers 15 residues. V lost 4 bases to trimming and J lost 0 bases, with 10 bases between them. Here the CDR3 reads CASSLGQSNTGELFF. Written as DNA, the CDR3 is TGCGCCAGCAGCCTTGGACAGTCGAACACCGGGGAGCTGTTTTTT.

This clonotype was seen ten or more times. V usage is TRBV6-5 and J usage is TRBJ2-1; D call uncertain. In germline, CDR1 is MNHEY, CDR2 SVGAGI. V was cut by 2 bases and J by 8 bases, with 13 bases left in between. CDR3 length: 14 amino acids. CDR3 bases: TGTGCCAGCAGTTACCTAAAAGAGAAGGATGAGCAGTTCTTC. Amino acids: CASSYLKEKDEQFF.

Many counts were recorded for this clonotype. The chain is built from TRBV20-1 and TRBJ1-1, with D unresolved. V lost 3 bases and J lost 1, with 12 bases in between. CDR3 length equals 14 residues. Germline CDR1 and CDR2: DFQATT and SNEGSKA (reference sequence). As DNA, the CDR3 is TGCAGTGCTAGTATGGCCGGTTCGAACACTGAAGCTTTCTTT. It codes for CSASMAGSNTEAFF.

This clonotype was detected ten times or more. The gene calls are TRBV20-1 and TRBJ2-1; 10 nucleotides line up with TRBD2. CDR1 and CDR2 from the germline V gene are DFQATT and SNEGSKA (reference sequence). Losses at the gene ends were 1 base for V and 7 bases for J; bases not matched to a gene: 13. This CDR3 has 17 residues. The CDR3 region has the DNA TGCAGTGCTAGAGTTCGAGGTCGAGCGGGGGGGCCGAATGAGCAGTTCTTC. Translation gives CSARVRGRAGGPNEQFF.

CDR3 in DNA: TGTGCCAGCAGCTTGGTCGCCAGGGGACAAGAGACCCAGTACTTC. This encodes CASSLVARGQETQYF. J is TRBJ2-5 and V is TRBV5-4; a weak D match, TRBD1 (6 bases). Trimming shortened V by 0 bases and J by 2 bases, and 11 bases separated the two germline ends. The germline CDR1 and CDR2 sequences are SGHNT and YYREEE (reference sequence). The CDR3 has 15 residues.

In its sample, this clonotype was seen a few times. The rearrangement links TRBV12-3 or TRBV12-4 to TRBJ2-1; TRBD1 agrees at 9 bases. V was pared by 3 bases and J by 2 bases, with 5 bases of the junction left unmatched. This CDR3 has 16 residues. CDR3 sequence: CASSFFGTGTYNEQFF. In DNA, the CDR3 is TGTGCCAGCAGTTTCTTTGGGACAGGGACCTACAATGAGCAGTTCTTC.